Shown below are 14 T cell receptor beta chains from a single sample sequenced in a study of control samples from healthy donors and cancer patients. Repertoires were generated with immunoSEQ multiplex PCR, while TCRdb's copy carries only in-frame clones and drops some. The sample yields approximately 120,000 clones, over 75% seen once. Sequencing input: blood. The receptors stem from a man aged 55 to 70 in good health.

V gene TRBV6-2 or TRBV6-3 combines with J gene TRBJ1-2; 7 nucleotides match TRBD1. The CDR3 totals 17 residues. Germline V CDR1 and CDR2: MNHEY, SVGEGT. Unmatched junction bases numbered 17, after V lost 6 bases and J lost 4 bases. DNA for the CDR3: TGTGCCAGCAGCCGGGTATCGAATTGGGACAGCCGCTATGGCTACACCTTC. Protein: CASSRVSNWDSRYGYTF.

The chain links TRBV28 to TRBJ1-2, with TRBD1 as a possible D gene (5 bases). The CDR3 contains 17 residues. Per the germline V gene, CDR1 is MDHEN and CDR2 is SYDVKM. V was pared by 5 bases and J by 4 bases, with 23 bases between. The CDR3 spells CASSHTPHRGLGYGYTF. The CDR3 nucleotides are TGTGCCAGCAGTCACACCCCCCATCGGGGGTTAGGCTATGGCTACACCTTC.

V gene TRBV28 combines with J gene TRBJ1-5, with unresolved D. Trimming shortened V by 1 base and J by 9 bases, and 7 bases separated the two germline ends. This CDR3 contains 12 residues. Germline-derived CDR1 and CDR2 are MDHEN and SYDVKM. This CDR3 reads CASSLSRGPQHF. CDR3 sequence (DNA): TGTGCCAGCAGTTTATCCCGGGGGCCCCAGCATTTT. The full variable domain, rest sourced from reference TRBV28 and TRBJ1-5, is DVKVTQSSRYLVKRTGEKVFLECVQDMDHENMFWYRQDPGLGLRLIYFSYDVKMKEKGDIPEGYSVSREKKERFSLILESASTNQTSMYLCASSLSRGPQHFGDGTRLSIL.

The rearrangement links TRBV6-5 to TRBJ1-3; D unclear. CDR3 length: 14 residues. The germline CDR1 and CDR2 sequences are MNHEY and SVGAGI. V lost 5 bases, J lost 0 bases, and 8 bases lay in between. The chain's CDR3 is CASSRSVSGNTIYF. Here the CDR3 DNA reads TGTGCCAGCAGTCGCAGCGTCTCTGGAAACACCATATATTTT.

J is TRBJ2-3 and V is TRBV10-3, with D possibly TRBD1 on 5 matching bases. Trimming cost V 6 bases and J 0 bases, with 16 bases left between them. The CDR3 totals 16 residues. Germline loops: CDR1 ENHRY, CDR2 SYGVKD. In DNA form, the CDR3 reads TGTGCCATCAGCCTAGAAGGGGCCATTAGCACAGATACGCAGTATTTT. Its protein is CAISLEGAISTDTQYF.

The chain couples TRBV7-9 to TRBJ1-1; 7 nucleotides agree with TRBD1. Trimming took 5 bases from V and 1 from J; bases not matched to a gene: 7. Germline loops: CDR1 SEHNR, CDR2 FQNEAQ (reference sequence). This CDR3 has 15 amino acids. The CDR3 sequence: CASSIRDRPNTEAFF. CDR3 bases: TGTGCCAGCAGCATACGGGACAGACCGAACACTGAAGCTTTCTTT.

The V and J genes are TRBV7-2 and TRBJ1-5, with 8 bases lining up with TRBD1. The CDR3 has 16 residues. Germline loops: CDR1 SGHTA, CDR2 FQGNSA. The trim removed 1 base at V and 2 bases at J, leaving 4 bases unmatched. The CDR3 loop is CASSLGQGAGNQPQHF. The CDR3 DNA follows: TGTGCCAGCAGCTTAGGTCAGGGGGCAGGCAATCAGCCCCAGCATTTT.

V gene TRBV3-1 (or the pseudogene TRBV3-2) combines with J gene TRBJ1-1, with 7 bases fitting TRBD1. Germline lookup yields CDR1 LGHDT and CDR2 YNNKEL (reference sequence). After removal of 4 bases from V and 4 bases from J, the junction contained 6 bases not matched to a gene. The CDR3 extends over 14 amino acids. The CDR3 loop reads CASSPGGHATEAFF. For the CDR3, the DNA is TGTGCCAGCAGCCCAGGGGGGCATGCCACTGAAGCTTTCTTT.

The V gene is TRBV10-3, the J gene TRBJ2-3; TRBD2 matches 10 bases. The CDR3 is made up of 14 amino acids. Per the germline V gene, CDR1 is ENHRY and CDR2 is SYGVKD. V lost 6 bases and J lost 5; bases outside the gene matches: 5. The chain's CDR3 is CAIRTSGAIDTQYF. DNA for the CDR3: TGTGCCATCAGAACTAGCGGGGCGATAGATACGCAGTATTTT.

The chain links TRBV28 to TRBJ1-1; TRBD1 is a possible D gene (6 bases). The CDR3 spans 13 residues. V lost 7 bases and J 9 bases, leaving 18 bases between the germline ends. Germline CDR1 and CDR2: MDHEN and SYDVKM. CDR3 amino acids: CASNPGTSLKAFF. As DNA, the CDR3 is TGTGCCAGCAACCCGGGGACATCCTTGAAAGCTTTCTTT.

The chain recombines TRBV5-8 with TRBJ2-7, with TRBD2 matching over 10 bases. Germline lookup yields CDR1 SGHTS and CDR2 YDEGEE. The V and J ends lost 6 bases and 2 bases, in that order; junction bases with no gene match: 5. The CDR3 runs to 14 residues. This CDR3 reads CASKLLAGTYEQYF. CDR3 nucleotides: TGTGCCAGCAAATTACTAGCGGGGACCTACGAGCAGTACTTC. Full variable domain (missing parts from reference TRBV5-8 and TRBJ2-7): EAGVTQSPTHLIKTRGQQATLRCSPISGHTSVYWYQQALGLGLQFLLWYDEGEERNRGNFPPRFSGRQFPNYSSELNVNALELEDSALYLCASKLLAGTYEQYFGPGTRLTVT.

V gene TRBV5-1 combines with J gene TRBJ2-1; 12 bases match TRBD2. Trimming at V came to 0 bases and at J to 1 base, leaving 5 bases not matched to a gene. There are 18 residues in the CDR3. Germline CDR1 reads SGHRS; CDR2 reads YFSETQ. The chain's CDR3 is CASSLAASGGASYNEQFF. As DNA, the CDR3 is TGCGCCAGCAGCTTGGCGGCTAGCGGGGGGGCTTCCTACAATGAGCAGTTCTTC.

The genes are TRBV18 and TRBJ2-7; TRBD1 matches 7 bases. The CDR3 has 13 amino acids. CDR1 is KGHSH, CDR2 LQKENI, per germline. V shed 3 bases, J shed 3 bases, and the junction held 2 bases outside the gene matches. The DNA of the CDR3 is TGTGCCAGCTCACCCGGACAGGACTACGAGCAGTACTTC. Translating it yields CASSPGQDYEQYF.

CDR3 region: CASSKVIGGWGERNTEAFF. Written as DNA, the CDR3 is TGTGCCAGCAGCAAAGTAATCGGGGGCTGGGGGGAAAGGAACACTGAAGCTTTCTTT. The gene calls are TRBV21-1 and TRBJ1-1. TRBV21-1 is reported as a pseudogene. The CDR3 sequence is 19 residues long.